The 6 T cell receptor beta chains below all came from one sample that was sequenced in a study of blood T cells in healthy people across ages. A sample-barcoded 5' primer and a J-beta primer mix were used in a second PCR of about 7 to 12 cycles. TCRdb ran MiXCR on the 5' RACE reads and lists one entry per CDR3 protein. The sample has 1,800,000 or so distinct CDR3 sequences, roughly two fifths seen once. Sequencing used blood. The receptors stem from a human donor in good health.

This chain links TRBV5-1 with TRBJ2-7; 8 nucleotides align to TRBD1. V gave up 6 bases and J gave up 5 bases; unmatched junction bases: 10. This CDR3 region has 14 residues. Germline V gene sequence: CDR1 SGHRS, CDR2 YFSETQ. The DNA for the CDR3 is TGCGCCAGCAAACCCGGGACAGGAGCTCACGAGCAGTACTTC. This sequence encodes CASKPGTGAHEQYF.

In this sample, this clonotype turned up a few times. This rearrangement joins TRBV9 to TRBJ2-1, with D perhaps TRBD1 (6 bases). The germline gives CDR1 SGDLS, CDR2 YYNGEE. The CDR3 sequence is 14 residues long. The germline V and J ends were trimmed by 2 bases and 8 bases, with 14 bases remaining between them. The CDR3, as DNA: TGTGCCAGCAGCGTTGGGGGCGCGGGCCATGAGCAGTTCTTC. The encoded protein is CASSVGGAGHEQFF. Together with reference TRBV9 and TRBJ2-1, the CDR3 gives the full variable domain: DSGVTQTPKHLITATGQRVTLRCSPRSGDLSVYWYQQSLDQGLQFLIQYYNGEERAKGNILERFSAQQFPDLHSELNLSSLELGDSALYFCASSVGGAGHEQFFGPGTRLTVL.

The CDR3 region has the DNA TGTGCCAGCAGCGAAGTGGAAGGGACTTTCGTGGGTCCACAGCATTTT. It translates to CASSEVEGTFVGPQHF. J is TRBJ1-5 and V is TRBV9; perhaps TRBD1 as D (5 bases). CDR3 length equals 16 residues. The germline gives CDR1 SGDLS, CDR2 YYNGEE. The V gene lost 3 bases and the J gene lost 13 bases, with 26 bases spanning the gap.

This clonotype appeared once. The rearrangement links TRBV13 to TRBJ2-7, with D uncertain. The CDR3 consists of 13 residues. The germline V and J ends were trimmed by 5 bases and 7 bases, with 15 bases remaining between them. Germline-derived CDR1 and CDR2 are PRHDT and FYEKMQ (reference sequence). The CDR3 coding sequence is TGTGCCAGCAGCATCGCTCCGTCCAGGGAGCAGTACTTC. Its protein is CASSIAPSREQYF.

This clonotype was detected only a few times. The V gene is TRBV7-2, the J gene TRBJ2-3; 10 bases fit TRBD2. The CDR3 spans 15 residues. Germline CDR1 and CDR2: SGHTA and FQGNSA. Trimming took 2 bases from V and 5 from J; bases not matched to a gene: 4. CDR3 DNA sequence: TGTGCCAGCAGCTTACCAGCGGGGGGGGGAGATACGCAGTATTTT. It encodes CASSLPAGGGDTQYF.

This clonotype was observed a handful of times. The chain couples TRBV19 to TRBJ2-7; no firm D call. The CDR3 is 14 amino acids. Looked up from germline, CDR1 is LNHDA and CDR2 is SQIVND (reference sequence). V was cut by 3 bases and J by 1 base, with 10 bases left in between. CDR3 bases: TGTGCCAGTAGTATCTGGTCCAGATCCTACGAGCAGTACTTC. Encoded protein: CASSIWSRSYEQYF.